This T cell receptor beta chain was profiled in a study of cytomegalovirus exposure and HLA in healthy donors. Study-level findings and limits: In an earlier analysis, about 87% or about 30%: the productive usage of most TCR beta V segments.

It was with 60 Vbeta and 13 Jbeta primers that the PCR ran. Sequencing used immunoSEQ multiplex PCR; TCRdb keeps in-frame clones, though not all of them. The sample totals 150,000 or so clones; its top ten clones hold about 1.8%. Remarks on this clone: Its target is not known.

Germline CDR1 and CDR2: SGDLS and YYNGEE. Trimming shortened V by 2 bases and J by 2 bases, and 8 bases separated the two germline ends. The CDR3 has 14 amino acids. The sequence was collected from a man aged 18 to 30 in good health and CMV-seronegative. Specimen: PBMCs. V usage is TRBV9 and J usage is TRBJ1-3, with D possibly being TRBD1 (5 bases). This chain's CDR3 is CASSVRVTGNTIYF. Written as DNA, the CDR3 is TGTGCCAGCAGCGTCAGGGTGACTGGAAACACCATATATTTT. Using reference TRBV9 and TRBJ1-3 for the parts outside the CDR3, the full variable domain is DSGVTQTPKHLITATGQRVTLRCSPRSGDLSVYWYQQSLDQGLQFLIQYYNGEERAKGNILERFSAQQFPDLHSELNLSSLELGDSALYFCASSVRVTGNTIYFGEGSWLTVV.